This T cell receptor (beta chain) is from a study of cytomegalovirus exposure and HLA in healthy donors. Study background: Of fewer than 450 genotyped donors, around 76% clustered with self-reported Caucasian donors.

V lost 6 bases and J 8 bases, leaving 14 bases between the germline ends. This CDR3 has 14 amino acids. Germline V gene data show CDR1 as SNHLY and CDR2 as FYNNEI. In regard to this clone: Its cognate antigen is unknown.

PCR primers comprised 60 Vbeta and 13 Jbeta primers. Here immunoSEQ multiplex PCR was the method, and the copy in TCRdb shows in-frame clones only, minus some. Here the sample spans 65,000 to 95,000 clones, under 80% being singletons. Study-wide results and caveats: In an earlier analysis, most TCR beta V segments were productive about 90% or about 30% of the time.

The chain is built from TRBV2 and TRBJ1-6, with a possible D match to TRBD1 (5 bases). The receptor was derived from a human donor in good health. Source material: PBMCs. The CDR3: CASRASWGDSPLHF. The DNA of the CDR3 is TGTGCCAGCAGGGCCTCATGGGGGGATTCACCCCTCCACTTT.